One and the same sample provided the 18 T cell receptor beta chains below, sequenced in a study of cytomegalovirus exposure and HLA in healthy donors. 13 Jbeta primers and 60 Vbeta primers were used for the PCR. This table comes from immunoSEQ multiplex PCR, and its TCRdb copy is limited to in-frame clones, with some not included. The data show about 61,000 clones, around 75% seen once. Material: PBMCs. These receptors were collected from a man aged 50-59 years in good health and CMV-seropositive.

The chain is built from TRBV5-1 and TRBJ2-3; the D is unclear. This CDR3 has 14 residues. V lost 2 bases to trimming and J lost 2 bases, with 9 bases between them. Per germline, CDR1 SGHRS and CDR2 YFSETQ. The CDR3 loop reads CASSFSTATDTQYF. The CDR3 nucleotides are TGCGCCAGCAGCTTTAGTACCGCCACAGATACGCAGTATTTT.

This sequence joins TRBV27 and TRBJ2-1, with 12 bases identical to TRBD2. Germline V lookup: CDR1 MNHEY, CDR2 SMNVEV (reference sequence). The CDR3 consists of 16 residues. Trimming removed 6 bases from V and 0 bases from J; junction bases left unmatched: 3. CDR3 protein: CASSLAGGSSYNEQFF. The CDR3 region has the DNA TGTGCCAGCAGCCTAGCGGGAGGGAGCTCCTACAATGAGCAGTTCTTC.

As DNA, the CDR3 is TGTGCCAGCAGATCAAGGACTAGCGGGAGGGCCCAAGAGACCCAGTACTTC. Amino acid sequence: CASRSRTSGRAQETQYF. The chain joins TRBV7-2 to TRBJ2-5; 15 bases line up with TRBD2. Losses at the gene ends were 6 bases for V and 1 base for J; bases not matched to a gene: 6. Germline V gene lookup returns CDR1 SGHTA and CDR2 FQGNSA. The CDR3 runs to 17 residues.

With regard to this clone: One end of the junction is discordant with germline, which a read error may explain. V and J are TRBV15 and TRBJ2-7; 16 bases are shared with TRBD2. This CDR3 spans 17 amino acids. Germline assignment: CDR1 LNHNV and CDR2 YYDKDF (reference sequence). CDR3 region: CATGRMGLAGGPYEQYF. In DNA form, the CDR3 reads TGTGCCACCGGCAGAATGGGACTAGCGGGGGGGCCCTACGAGCAGTACTTC.

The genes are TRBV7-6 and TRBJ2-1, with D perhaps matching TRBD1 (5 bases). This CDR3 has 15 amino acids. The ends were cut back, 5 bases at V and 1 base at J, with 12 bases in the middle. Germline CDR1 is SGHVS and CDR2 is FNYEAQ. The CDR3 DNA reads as TGTGCCAGCAGCAAAGGCCCAGGGTCCTACAATGAGCAGTTCTTC. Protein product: CASSKGPGSYNEQFF. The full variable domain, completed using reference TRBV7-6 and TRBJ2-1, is GAGVSQSPRYKVTKRGQDVALRCDPISGHVSLYWYRQALGQGPEFLTYFNYEAQQDKSGLPNDRFSAERPEGSISTLTIQRTEQRDSAMYRCASSKGPGSYNEQFFGPGTRLTVL.

The CDR3 is CASRTGLAGTYEQYF. The CDR3 nucleotides read TGTGCCAGCAGAACGGGACTAGCGGGGACCTACGAGCAGTACTTC. The chain joins TRBV6-6 to TRBJ2-7; TRBD2 matches at 13 bases. The CDR3 is 15 amino acids. With 6 bases clipped from V and 2 bases from J, the junction kept 4 bases outside the gene matches. Germline loops: CDR1 MNHNY, CDR2 SVGAGI (reference sequence).

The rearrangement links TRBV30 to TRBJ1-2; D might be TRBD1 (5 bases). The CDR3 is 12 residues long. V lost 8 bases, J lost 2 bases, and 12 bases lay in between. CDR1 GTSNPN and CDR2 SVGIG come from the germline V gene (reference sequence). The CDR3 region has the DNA TGTGCCATAACCGGGGGGAACTATGGCTACACCTTC. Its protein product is CAITGGNYGYTF.

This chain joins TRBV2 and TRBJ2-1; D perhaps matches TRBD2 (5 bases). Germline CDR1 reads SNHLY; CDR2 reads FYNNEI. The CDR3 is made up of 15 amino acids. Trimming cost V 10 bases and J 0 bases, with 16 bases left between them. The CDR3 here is CATRGTEGSYNEQFF. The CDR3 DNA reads TGTGCCACCCGGGGTACCGAAGGCTCCTACAATGAGCAGTTCTTC.

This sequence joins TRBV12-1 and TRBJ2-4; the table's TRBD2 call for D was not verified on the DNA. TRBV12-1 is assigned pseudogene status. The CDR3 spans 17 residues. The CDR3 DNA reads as TGTGCCAGCACCCTTTTGGGGGGGAAACTAGCCAAAAACATTCAGTACTTC. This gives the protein CASTLLGGKLAKNIQYF.

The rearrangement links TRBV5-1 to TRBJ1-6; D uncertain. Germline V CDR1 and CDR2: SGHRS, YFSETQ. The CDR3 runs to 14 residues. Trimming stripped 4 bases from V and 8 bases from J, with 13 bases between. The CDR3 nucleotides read TGCGCCAGCAGCCCGGGGATCGGGGATTCACCCCTCCACTTT. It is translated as CASSPGIGDSPLHF.

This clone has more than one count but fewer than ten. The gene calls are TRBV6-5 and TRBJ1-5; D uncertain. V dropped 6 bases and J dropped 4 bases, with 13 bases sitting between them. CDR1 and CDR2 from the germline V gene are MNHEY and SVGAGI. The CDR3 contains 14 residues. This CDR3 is CASSPPGYNQPQHF. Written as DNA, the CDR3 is TGTGCCAGCAGCCCACCCGGTTATAATCAGCCCCAGCATTTT.

CDR3 in amino acids: CAGQGEYNSPLHF. CDR3 coding DNA: TGTGCCGGGCAGGGGGAGTATAATTCACCCCTCCACTTT. J is TRBJ1-6 and V is TRBV30; 7 positions agree with TRBD1. Germline lookup yields CDR1 GTSNPN and CDR2 SVGIG (reference sequence). With V trimmed by 8 bases and J by 4 bases, 5 bases remained unmatched. The CDR3 extends over 13 amino acids.

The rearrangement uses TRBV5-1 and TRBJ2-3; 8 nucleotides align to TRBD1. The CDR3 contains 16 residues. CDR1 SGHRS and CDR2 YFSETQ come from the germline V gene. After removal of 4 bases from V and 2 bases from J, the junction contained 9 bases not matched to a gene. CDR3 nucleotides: TGCGCCAGCAGCCCCAGGACAGGGATGGTCACAGATACGCAGTATTTT. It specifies CASSPRTGMVTDTQYF.

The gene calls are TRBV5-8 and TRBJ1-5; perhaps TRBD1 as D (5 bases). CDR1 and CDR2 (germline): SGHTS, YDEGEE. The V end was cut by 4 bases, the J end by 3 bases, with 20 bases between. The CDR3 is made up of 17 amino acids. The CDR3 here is CASSHSRGLHSNQPQHF. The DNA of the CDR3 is TGTGCCAGCAGCCACTCTCGGGGACTCCATTCCAATCAGCCCCAGCATTTT.

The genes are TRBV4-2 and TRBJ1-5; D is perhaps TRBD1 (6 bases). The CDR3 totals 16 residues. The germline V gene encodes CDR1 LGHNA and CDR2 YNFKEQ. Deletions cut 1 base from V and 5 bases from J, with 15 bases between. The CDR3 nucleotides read TGTGCCAGCAGCCAAGGACAGGCCAATACGGATCAGCCCCAGCATTTT. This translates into CASSQGQANTDQPQHF.

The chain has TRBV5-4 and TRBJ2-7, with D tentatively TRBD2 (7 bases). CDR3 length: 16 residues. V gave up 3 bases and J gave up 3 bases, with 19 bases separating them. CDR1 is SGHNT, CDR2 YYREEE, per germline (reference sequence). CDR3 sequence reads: CASSYGGAGAFYEQYF. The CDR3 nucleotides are TGTGCCAGCAGCTACGGGGGCGCGGGGGCTTTCTACGAGCAGTACTTC.

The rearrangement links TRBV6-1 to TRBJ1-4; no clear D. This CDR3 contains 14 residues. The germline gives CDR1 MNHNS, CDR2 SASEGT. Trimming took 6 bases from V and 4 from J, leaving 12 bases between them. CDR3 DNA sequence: TGTGCCAGCAGGAGGCAGACTTATAATGAAAAACTGTTTTTT. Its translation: CASRRQTYNEKLFF.

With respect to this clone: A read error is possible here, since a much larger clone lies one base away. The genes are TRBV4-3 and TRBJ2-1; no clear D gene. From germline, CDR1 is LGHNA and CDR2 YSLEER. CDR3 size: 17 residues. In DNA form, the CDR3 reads TGCGAAAGCAGCCAAGATATGATCGTACTCATCTCCAATGAGCAGTTCTTC. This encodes CESSQDMIVLISNEQFF.